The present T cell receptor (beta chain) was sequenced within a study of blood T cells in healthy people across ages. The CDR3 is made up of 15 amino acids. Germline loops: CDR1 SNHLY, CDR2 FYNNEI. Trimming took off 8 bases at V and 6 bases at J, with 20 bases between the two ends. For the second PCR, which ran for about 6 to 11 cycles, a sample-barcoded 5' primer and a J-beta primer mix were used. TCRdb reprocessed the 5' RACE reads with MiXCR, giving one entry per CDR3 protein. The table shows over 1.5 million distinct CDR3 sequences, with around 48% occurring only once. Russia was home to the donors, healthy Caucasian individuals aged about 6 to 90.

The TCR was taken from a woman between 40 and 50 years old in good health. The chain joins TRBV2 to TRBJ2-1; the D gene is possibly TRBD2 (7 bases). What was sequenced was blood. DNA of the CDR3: TGTGCCAGCTCGGAGGGGGGGTCTACGACCAATGAGCAGTTCTTC. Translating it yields CASSEGGSTTNEQFF.